The 8 T cell receptor beta chains given below trace back to one sample, sequenced in a study of blood T cell repertoires in COVID-19. Method: immunoSEQ multiplex PCR; TCRdb's copy keeps in-frame clones and lacks some. The table has a few hundred thousand clones, around 80% seen once. The sample consisted of PBMCs or T cells enriched from blood (not recorded which). Receptors originate from a man aged 30-40 years with acute COVID-19.

The V and J genes are TRBV19 and TRBJ1-6; TRBD1 matches at 9 bases. The J segment lost 6 bases and the V segment lost 4 bases, leaving 7 bases of the junction unmatched. The CDR3 consists of 16 residues. Germline V gives CDR1 LNHDA, CDR2 SQIVND (reference sequence). This CDR3 is CASSNYGTGSNSPLHF. The CDR3 DNA reads TGTGCCAGTAGTAATTACGGGACAGGGAGTAATTCACCCCTCCACTTT.

This clone was seen a few times. The chain joins TRBV19 to TRBJ2-1; tentative D call: TRBD2 (6 bases). The CDR3 loop spans 13 amino acids. Germline V gene lookup returns CDR1 LNHDA and CDR2 SQIVND (reference sequence). Trimming shortened V by 5 bases and J by 6 bases, and 11 bases separated the two germline ends. CDR3 bases: TGTGCCAGTAGTGAGCGGGCGTCCAATGAGCAGTTCTTC. Translated: CASSERASNEQFF.

The rearrangement joins TRBV29-1 to TRBJ2-2, with 11 bases lining up with TRBD2. With 5 bases clipped from V and 1 base from J, the junction kept 9 bases outside the gene matches. The CDR3 is 17 residues long. Germline assignment: CDR1 SQVTM and CDR2 ANQGSEA. CDR3 nucleotide sequence: TGCAGCGTTTCGGGGACTAGCGGAACCTTGAACACCGGGGAGCTGTTTTTT. Its protein product is CSVSGTSGTLNTGELFF.

This chain joins TRBV7-6 and TRBJ1-4; D might be TRBD1 (6 bases). The length of the CDR3 is 17 residues. Germline V gene data show CDR1 as SGHVS and CDR2 as FNYEAQ. Trimming cost V 4 bases and J 7 bases, with 22 bases left between them. CDR3 coding DNA: TGTGCCAGCAGCTCCATAGGGGGAAGCCAAAAGGGTGAAAAACTGTTTTTT. This translates into CASSSIGGSQKGEKLFF.

This clone was seen just once. The CDR3 sequence is CAWMGGGTYGYTF. CDR3 coding DNA: TGTGCCTGGATGGGTGGGGGGACCTATGGCTACACCTTC. The rearrangement uses TRBV30 and TRBJ1-2; weak D call: TRBD1 (5 bases). The germline V gene has CDR1 GTSNPN and CDR2 SVGIG (reference sequence). V was clipped by 4 bases and J by 4 bases, with 13 bases between them. The CDR3 is made up of 13 amino acids.

The rearrangement uses TRBV29-1 and TRBJ1-2; possible D gene TRBD1, 5 bases. V gave up 4 bases and J gave up 5 bases, with 14 bases separating them. In germline, CDR1 is SQVTM, CDR2 ANQGSEA. The CDR3 has 13 amino acids. The CDR3 is CSVGTGYRYGYTF. The CDR3 coding sequence is TGCAGCGTTGGAACAGGTTATCGATATGGCTACACCTTC.

This clone has more than one count but fewer than ten. The chain has TRBV30 and TRBJ1-2; TRBD1 matches at 7 bases. CDR3 length: 15 amino acids. Trimming removed 3 bases from V and 6 bases from J; junction bases left unmatched: 13. Germline CDR1 GTSNPN, CDR2 SVGIG (reference sequence). CDR3 nucleotide sequence: TGTGCCTGGAGACGAACCCCACAGGGGCGGGATGGCTACACCTTC. Protein: CAWRRTPQGRDGYTF.

The rearrangement joins TRBV5-5 to TRBJ2-2; TRBD2 might be the D (5 bases). CDR1 and CDR2 from the germline V gene are SGHKS and YYEKEE (reference sequence). Deletions cut 2 bases from V and 1 base from J, with 12 bases between. The CDR3 contains 16 residues. The CDR3 DNA sequence: TGTGCCAGCAGCTTAAAAGCGGCAATGAACACCGGGGAGCTGTTTTTT. It specifies CASSLKAAMNTGELFF. Full variable domain (rest looked up from reference TRBV5-5 and TRBJ2-2): DAGVTQSPTHLIKTRGQQVTLRCSPISGHKSVSWYQQVLGQGPQFIFQYYEKEERGRGNFPDRFSARQFPNYSSELNVNALLLGDSALYLCASSLKAAMNTGELFFGEGSRLTVL.